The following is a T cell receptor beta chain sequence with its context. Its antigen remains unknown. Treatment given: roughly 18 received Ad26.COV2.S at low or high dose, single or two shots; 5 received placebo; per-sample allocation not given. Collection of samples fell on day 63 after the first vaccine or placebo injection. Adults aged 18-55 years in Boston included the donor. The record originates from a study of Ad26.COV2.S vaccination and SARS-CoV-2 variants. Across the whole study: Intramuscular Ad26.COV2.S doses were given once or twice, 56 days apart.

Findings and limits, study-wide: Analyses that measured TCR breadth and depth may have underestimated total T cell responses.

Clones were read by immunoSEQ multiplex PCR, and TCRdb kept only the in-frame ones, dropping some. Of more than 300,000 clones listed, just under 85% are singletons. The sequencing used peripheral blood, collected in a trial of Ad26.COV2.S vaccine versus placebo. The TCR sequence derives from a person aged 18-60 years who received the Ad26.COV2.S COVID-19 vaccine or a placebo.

The CDR3 sequence is CASSPDFGRNTEAFF. DNA of the CDR3: TGTGCCAGCTCACCAGATTTCGGGCGGAACACTGAAGCTTTCTTT. The gene calls are TRBV18 and TRBJ1-1, with D hard to call. The CDR3 has 15 amino acids. Looked up from germline, CDR1 is KGHSH and CDR2 is LQKENI. The V end lost 2 bases, the J end lost 1 base, and 11 bases lay between the germline ends.